These T cell receptor beta chains were read from a single sample in a study of Ad26.COV2.S vaccination and SARS-CoV-2 variants. Some clones are missing from TCRdb's copy, which holds only in-frame ones; the method was immunoSEQ multiplex PCR. The sample yields about 450,000 clones, 89% seen once. The input for sequencing was peripheral blood, taken in a trial of Ad26.COV2.S vaccine versus placebo. The receptors originated from a person aged 18-60 years who received the Ad26.COV2.S COVID-19 vaccine or a placebo. The CDR3 runs from the conserved cysteine through the conserved F or W. The order of the fields is V gene, D gene, clone size, J gene, CDR3 protein, CDR3 DNA. D genes are given only for firm matches. Size is omitted from some rows. Given values are once, few, many or a class for expanded clones.

TRBV7-9	-	-	TRBJ1-1	CASSLVVGQRTEAFF	TGTGCCAGCAGCTTAGTTGTCGGTCAGAGGACTGAAGCTTTCTTT
TRBV14	-	-	TRBJ1-4	CASSPRHGSGQEKLFF	TGTGCCAGCAGCCCCAGACATGGATCAGGGCAGGAAAAACTGTTTTTT
TRBV30	-	-	TRBJ2-1	CAWEEAYNEQFF	TGTGCCTGGGAGGAGGCATACAATGAGCAGTTCTTC
TRBV6-5	-	-	TRBJ1-1	CASSPTPRADTEAFF	TGTGCCAGCAGTCCCACCCCCCGCGCCGACACTGAAGCTTTCTTT
TRBV4-1	-	-	TRBJ1-2	CASSQGINAGYHGYTF	TGCGCCAGCAGCCAAGGTATAAACGCGGGCTATCATGGCTACACCTTC
TRBV18	TRBD1	few	TRBJ2-1	CASSLGAGGYPETFF	TGTGCCAGCTCACTAGGGGCAGGGGGCTACCCCGAAACGTTCTTC
TRBV20-1	TRBD1	-	TRBJ1-2	CSASRGLYGYTF	TGCAGTGCTAGTAGGGGGCTTTATGGCTACACCTTC
TRBV4-2	TRBD1	-	TRBJ2-5	CASSRQGAPVQETQYF	TGTGCCAGCAGCCGACAGGGGGCCCCGGTGCAAGAGACCCAGTACTTC
TRBV7-8	-	-	TRBJ2-1	CASSESGSYNEQFF	TGTGCCAGCAGTGAGAGTGGGTCCTACAATGAGCAGTTCTTC
TRBV9	TRBD2	-	TRBJ2-1	CASSVGPSGSFYEQFF	TGTGCCAGCAGCGTAGGCCCTAGCGGGAGTTTTTATGAGCAGTTCTTC
TRBV18	TRBD1	-	TRBJ1-5	CASGAGTGRIQPQHF	TGTGCCAGCGGTGCCGGGACAGGGAGGATTCAGCCCCAGCATTTT
TRBV9	TRBD1	-	TRBJ1-5	CASSVGDSVEQPQHF	TGTGCCAGCAGCGTAGGGGACAGTGTGGAGCAGCCCCAGCATTTT
TRBV4-1	-	once	TRBJ1-1	CASKGIMNTEAFF	TGCGCCAGCAAAGGGATTATGAACACTGAAGCTTTCTTT
TRBV5-1	-	-	TRBJ2-2	CASSRSLADPFAGELFF	TGCGCCAGCAGCCGATCCCTTGCTGACCCCTTCGCCGGGGAGCTGTTTTTT
TRBV18	-	-	TRBJ1-5	CASSPGGPQHF	TGTGCCAGCTCACCAGGGGGTCCCCAGCATTTT
TRBV24-1	-	-	TRBJ2-5	CATSDFGGETQYF	TGTGCCACCAGTGATTTTGGGGGAGAGACCCAGTACTTC
TRBV27	-	few	TRBJ1-3	CASSFLGSGNTIYF	TGTGCCAGCAGTTTTCTGGGTTCGGGAAACACCATATATTTT
TRBV4-2	-	-	TRBJ2-2	CASSQQGDTGELFF	TGTGCCAGCAGCCAACAGGGTGACACCGGGGAGCTGTTTTTT
TRBV4-3	-	-	TRBJ2-2	CASSQEAGGTGELFF	TGCGCCAGCAGCCAAGAGGCGGGCGGCACCGGGGAGCTGTTTTTT
TRBV11-3	-	-	TRBJ1-1	CASSLGGVYTEAFF	TGTGCCAGCAGCTTAGGGGGGGTGTACACTGAAGCTTTCTTT
TRBV18	-	-	TRBJ1-2	CASSPDSNYGYTF	TGTGCCAGCTCACCGGACAGTAACTATGGCTACACCTTC
TRBV6-6	TRBD1	-	TRBJ2-5	CASRGQLQETQYF	TGTGCCAGCCGGGGACAGCTCCAAGAGACCCAGTACTTC
TRBV6-2/TRBV6-3	-	-	TRBJ1-4	CASSYRGGDEKLFF	TGTGCCAGCAGTTACAGGGGAGGGGATGAAAAACTGTTTTTT
TRBV1	-	-	TRBJ2-3	CTSSQDRLAGGRDTQYF	TGCACCAGCAGCCAAGATAGGCTAGCGGGAGGGCGCGATACGCAGTATTTT
TRBV7-6	-	-	TRBJ2-6	CASSRGGQGSPGANVLTF	TGTGCCAGCAGCCGGGGGGGACAGGGCTCTCCTGGGGCCAACGTCCTGACTTTC
TRBV2	TRBD1	few	TRBJ2-2	CASSLTGFTGELFF	TGTGCCAGCAGCCTGACAGGGTTTACCGGGGAGCTGTTTTTT
TRBV2	-	-	TRBJ1-5	CASTEQGDDQPQHF	TGTGCCAGCACCGAACAGGGTGACGATCAGCCCCAGCATTTT
TRBV27	-	-	TRBJ1-3	CASSRSGLAGNTIYF	TGTGCCAGCAGCCGTTCGGGGTTGGCTGGAAACACCATATATTTT
TRBV18	-	-	TRBJ1-4	CASSPPNPGSKEKLFF	TGTGCCAGCTCACCACCAAATCCAGGGAGTAAGGAAAAACTGTTTTTT
TRBV5-1	TRBD2	-	TRBJ2-1	CASSPSGGAPREQFF	TGCGCCAGCAGCCCTAGCGGGGGAGCCCCCCGTGAGCAGTTCTTC
TRBV3-1/TRBV3-2	-	few	TRBJ2-1	CASSPWRGVYNEQFF	TGTGCCAGCAGCCCCTGGAGGGGCGTATACAATGAGCAGTTCTTC
TRBV18	-	-	TRBJ2-7	CASSPAWGDLSYEQYF	TGTGCCAGCTCACCAGCGTGGGGTGATCTTTCCTACGAGCAGTACTTC
TRBV5-1	-	-	TRBJ1-1	CASSLSVGTEAFF	TGCGCCAGCAGCTTGAGTGTGGGCACTGAAGCTTTCTTT
TRBV24-1	-	-	TRBJ1-2	CATSDPYGYTF	TGTGCCACCAGTGATCCGTATGGCTACACCTTC
TRBV3-1/TRBV3-2	-	-	TRBJ2-1	CASSFRGGSSYNEQFF	TGTGCCAGCAGCTTTAGGGGGGGCAGCTCCTACAATGAGCAGTTCTTC
TRBV25-1	-	-	TRBJ1-2	CASSDIDPARGYTF	TGTGCCAGCAGTGATATAGATCCCGCTAGGGGCTACACCTTC
TRBV5-1	TRBD1	-	TRBJ1-6	CASSLEGAESPLHF	TGCGCCAGCAGCCTGGAGGGGGCGGAATCACCCCTCCACTTT
TRBV4-3	-	-	TRBJ1-3	CASSQGGFSGNTIYF	TGCGCCAGCAGCCAAGGAGGGTTTTCCGGAAACACCATATATTTT
TRBV5-1	-	-	TRBJ2-1	CASSYVDAYNEQFF	TGCGCCAGCAGCTACGTCGACGCCTACAATGAGCAGTTCTTC
TRBV24-1	-	-	TRBJ2-3	CATSGGLSTDTQYF	TGTGCCACCAGCGGGGGTTTAAGCACAGATACGCAGTATTTT
TRBV7-6	TRBD1	-	TRBJ2-1	CASSLGGDRVYEQFF	TGTGCCAGCAGCTTAGGGGGGGACAGGGTTTATGAGCAGTTCTTC
TRBV28	-	few	TRBJ1-5	CASSLGGTNQPQHF	TGTGCCAGCAGTTTAGGGGGTACCAATCAGCCCCAGCATTTT
TRBV4-2	-	-	TRBJ2-2	CASSQDSGELFF	TGTGCCAGCAGCCAAGATTCCGGGGAGCTGTTTTTT
TRBV9	-	-	TRBJ1-6	CASSVDNSPLHF	TGTGCCAGCAGCGTAGATAATTCACCCCTCCACTTT
TRBV5-8	TRBD2	-	TRBJ2-3	CASSSGLADSAEVADTQYF	TGTGCCAGCAGCTCGGGACTAGCGGACTCTGCAGAAGTGGCAGATACGCAGTATTTT
TRBV18	TRBD1	-	TRBJ2-7	CASSPRQGLSYEQYF	TGTGCCAGCTCACCCCGACAGGGCCTCTCCTACGAGCAGTACTTC
TRBV4-1	TRBD1	-	TRBJ1-2	CASSHPRGQGNYGYTF	TGCGCCAGCAGCCACCCACGCGGACAGGGTAACTATGGCTACACCTTC
TRBV11-2	-	-	TRBJ2-2	CASSSWYGGITGELFF	TGTGCCAGCAGCTCGTGGTATGGCGGGATTACCGGGGAGCTGTTTTTT
TRBV27	-	-	TRBJ2-1	CASSLAGQYNEQFF	TGTGCCAGCAGTTTAGCAGGCCAGTACAATGAGCAGTTCTTC
TRBV9	-	once	TRBJ1-1	CASSVGARSTEAFF	TGTGCCAGCAGCGTAGGCGCTAGGAGCACTGAAGCTTTCTTT